One TCR beta chain is described in this entry. Its antigen is unidentified. This sample stems from a study of T-cell memory formation after mild COVID-19. Whole-study findings and limits: The appearance of some responding clones in pre-infection memory suggested that cross-reactive memory joined. Contracting CD4+ clones were located mainly in CM and EM, and CD8+ clones in EMRA.

CDR3 length equals 16 residues. Germline trimming cut 5 bases from V and 5 bases from J; bases unmatched to any gene: 11. TCRdb re-called the 5' RACE reads through MiXCR, storing one row per CDR3 protein. The sample has approximately 250,000 distinct CDR3 sequences, around 15% seen once. V gene TRBV12-3 or TRBV12-4 combines with J gene TRBJ2-5; 10 bases align to TRBD2. The specimen sequenced was PBMCs or a T cell subset sorted from them (not recorded which). This TCR was recovered from a young man who had mild COVID-19 (a few samples of this study predate the infection). Cell type and time point are not known. CDR3 DNA: TGTGCCAGCAGTCCATATCCCCCGGGACTAGCGGAGACCCAGTACTTC. As protein: CASSPYPPGLAETQYF.